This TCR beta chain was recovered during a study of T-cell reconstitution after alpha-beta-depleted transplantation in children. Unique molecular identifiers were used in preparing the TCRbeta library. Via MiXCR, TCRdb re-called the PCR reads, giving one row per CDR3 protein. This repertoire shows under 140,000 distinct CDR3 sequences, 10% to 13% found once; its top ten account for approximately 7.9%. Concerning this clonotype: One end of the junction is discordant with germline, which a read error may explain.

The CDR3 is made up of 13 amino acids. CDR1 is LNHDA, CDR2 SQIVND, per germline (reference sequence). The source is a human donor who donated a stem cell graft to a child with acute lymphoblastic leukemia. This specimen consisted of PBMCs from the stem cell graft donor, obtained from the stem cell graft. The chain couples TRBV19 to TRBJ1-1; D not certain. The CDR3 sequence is CASSIFVTTDAFF. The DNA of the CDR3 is TGTGCCAGTAGTATCTTCGTGACGACTGACGCTTTCTTT.